The T cell receptor (beta chain) described here comes from a study of CD4 T cells in relation to SARS-CoV-2 and coronaviruses. This clone was detected only once. Sequenced by immunoSEQ multiplex PCR; TCRdb stores in-frame clones only, minus some. This repertoire shows 50,000 to 70,000 clones, 80% to 90% found once; its top ten account for around 1.7%. Before the COVID-19 pandemic, during about 2011-2019, CD4+ T cells were taken from unexposed donors. This CDR3 is built from 15 residues. Trimming pared 6 bases from V and 2 bases from J, leaving 16 bases between. The V gene's germline CDR1 is MDHEN and CDR2 SYDVKM.

V usage is TRBV28 and J usage is TRBJ1-1, with D tentatively TRBD1 (6 bases). Material: memory CD4+ T cells from PBMCs. The TCR was taken from a human donor in good health. The CDR3 DNA follows: TGTGCCAGCAGCCGCATACAGGGTGGTAACACTGAAGCTTTCTTT. Amino acid sequence: CASSRIQGGNTEAFF.